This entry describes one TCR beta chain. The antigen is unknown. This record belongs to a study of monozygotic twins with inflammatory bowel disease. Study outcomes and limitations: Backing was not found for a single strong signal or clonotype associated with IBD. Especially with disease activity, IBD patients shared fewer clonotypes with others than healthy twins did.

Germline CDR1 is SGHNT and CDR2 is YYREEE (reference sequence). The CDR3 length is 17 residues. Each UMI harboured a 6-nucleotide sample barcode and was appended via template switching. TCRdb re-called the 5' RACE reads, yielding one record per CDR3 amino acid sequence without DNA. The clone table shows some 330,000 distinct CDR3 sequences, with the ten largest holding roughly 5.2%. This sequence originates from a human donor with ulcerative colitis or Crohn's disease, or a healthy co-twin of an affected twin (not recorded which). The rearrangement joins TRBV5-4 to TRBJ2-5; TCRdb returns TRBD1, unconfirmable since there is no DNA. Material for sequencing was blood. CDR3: CASSGPRGALLGETQYF.